The TCR beta chain described here comes from a study of vaccination and CD4 T cells after COVID-19. The wider study: Post-vaccine specimens were obtained a median 72 days after dose two (range 14 to 241). The control cultures got either a CEFX pool, an HIV-1 Nef pool, or no peptide at all.

This clonotype was detected a few times. Antigen unknown. The treatment is: approximately 11-day PBMC culture with coronavirus spike peptide pools or control peptides (ViraFEST assay). In the ViraFEST assay, peptide-pool expansion preceded TCR sequencing of expanded clonotypes. Study findings and constraints: Only post-vaccination samples contained a median approximately 90% of the reactive clones in convalescent patients.

The Oncomine TCR Beta short-read assay was applied to DNA of cultured CD4+ T cells. MiXCR, applied by TCRdb to the PCR reads, yields one record per CDR3 protein. The sample includes 9,500 to 14,000 distinct CDR3 sequences, roughly two thirds of them seen just once. The CDR3 totals 15 residues. In germline, CDR1 is SEHNR, CDR2 FQNEAQ (reference sequence). V was trimmed by 5 bases and J by 2 bases, leaving 12 bases between them. The V call is TRBV7-9, the J call TRBJ2-2; D possibly corresponds to TRBD1 (6 bases). The sequence derives from a human donor who had recovered from COVID-19. Sequencing input: CD4+ T cells from blood, cultured in vitro. CDR3 coding DNA: TGTGCCAGCAGCCAGGGGCCAGCCAACACCGGGGAGCTGTTTTTT. It encodes CASSQGPANTGELFF.